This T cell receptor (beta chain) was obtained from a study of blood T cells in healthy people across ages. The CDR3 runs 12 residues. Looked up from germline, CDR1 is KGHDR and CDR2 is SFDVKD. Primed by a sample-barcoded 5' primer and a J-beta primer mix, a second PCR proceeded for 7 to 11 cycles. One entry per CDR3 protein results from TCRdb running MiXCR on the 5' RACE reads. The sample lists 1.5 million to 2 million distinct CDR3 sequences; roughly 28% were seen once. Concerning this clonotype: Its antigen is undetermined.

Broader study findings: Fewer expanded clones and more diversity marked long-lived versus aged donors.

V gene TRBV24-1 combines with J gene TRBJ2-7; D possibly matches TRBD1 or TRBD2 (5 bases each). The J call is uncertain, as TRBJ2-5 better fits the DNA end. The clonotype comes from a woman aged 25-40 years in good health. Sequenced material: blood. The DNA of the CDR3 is TGTGCCACCGCAGGGAGCCCGGAGACCCAGTACTTC. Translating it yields CATAGSPETQYF.